This T cell receptor beta chain was recovered during a study of cytotoxic CD8 clonotypes in ibrutinib-treated CLL. Sequenced by immunoSEQ multiplex PCR; TCRdb stores in-frame clones only, minus some. The repertoire holds around 150,000 clones, with nearly 90% as singletons. The CDR3 runs 15 residues. Trimming removed 5 bases at V and 11 bases at J, with 24 bases between. Germline V lookup: CDR1 SEHNR, CDR2 FQNEAQ (reference sequence). This clone showed up just once. The sample was PBMCs, taken at disease progression, from a patient treated with ibrutinib. The genes are TRBV7-9 and TRBJ2-5, with a tentative D call TRBD1 (5 bases). The source is a human donor with chronic lymphocytic leukemia. The CDR3 region is CASSPRQGLGVEQYF. CDR3 sequence (DNA): TGTGCCAGCAGCCCCCGGCAGGGCCTGGGTGTTGAGCAGTACTTC.